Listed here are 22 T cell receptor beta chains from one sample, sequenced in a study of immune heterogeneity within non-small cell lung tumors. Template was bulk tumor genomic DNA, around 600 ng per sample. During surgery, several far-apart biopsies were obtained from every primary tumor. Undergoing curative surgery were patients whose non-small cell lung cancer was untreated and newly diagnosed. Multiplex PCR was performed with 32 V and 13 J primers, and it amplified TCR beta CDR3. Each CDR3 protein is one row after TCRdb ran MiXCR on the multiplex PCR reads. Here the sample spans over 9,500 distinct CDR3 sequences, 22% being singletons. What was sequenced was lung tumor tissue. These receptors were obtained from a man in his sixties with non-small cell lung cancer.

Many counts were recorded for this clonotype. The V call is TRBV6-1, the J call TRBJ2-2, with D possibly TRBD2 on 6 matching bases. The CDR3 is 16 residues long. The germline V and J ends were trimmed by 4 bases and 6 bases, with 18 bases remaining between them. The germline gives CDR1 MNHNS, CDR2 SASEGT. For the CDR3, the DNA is TGTGCCAGCAGTGGCATAGTGGGAGGCAACTCCGGGGAGCTGTTTTTT. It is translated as CASSGIVGGNSGELFF.

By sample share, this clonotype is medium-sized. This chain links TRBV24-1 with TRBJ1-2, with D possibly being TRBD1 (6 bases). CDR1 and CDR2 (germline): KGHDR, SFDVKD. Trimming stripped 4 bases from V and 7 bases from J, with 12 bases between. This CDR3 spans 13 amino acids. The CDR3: CATSDWGLGGYTF. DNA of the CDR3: TGTGCCACCAGTGACTGGGGGCTGGGTGGCTACACCTTC.

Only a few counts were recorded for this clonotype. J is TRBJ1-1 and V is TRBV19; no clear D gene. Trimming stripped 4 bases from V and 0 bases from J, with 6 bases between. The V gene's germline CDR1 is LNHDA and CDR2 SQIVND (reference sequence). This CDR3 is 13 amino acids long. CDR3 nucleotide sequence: TGTGCCAGTAGTACGACTTTGAACACTGAAGCTTTCTTT. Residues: CASSTTLNTEAFF.

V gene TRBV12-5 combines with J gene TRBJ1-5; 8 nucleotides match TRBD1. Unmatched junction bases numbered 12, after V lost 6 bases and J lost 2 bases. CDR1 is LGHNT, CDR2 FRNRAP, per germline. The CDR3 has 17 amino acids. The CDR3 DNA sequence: TGTGCTAGTGGCCACACGGGACAGGTCAAGGGCAATCAGCCCCAGCATTTT. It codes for CASGHTGQVKGNQPQHF.

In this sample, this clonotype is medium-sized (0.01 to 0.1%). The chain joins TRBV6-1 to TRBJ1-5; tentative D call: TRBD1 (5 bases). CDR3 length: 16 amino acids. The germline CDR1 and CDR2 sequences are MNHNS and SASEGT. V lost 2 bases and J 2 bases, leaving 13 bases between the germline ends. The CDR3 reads CASSENPGWGNQPQHF. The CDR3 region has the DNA TGTGCCAGCAGTGAAAATCCAGGGTGGGGCAATCAGCCCCAGCATTTT.

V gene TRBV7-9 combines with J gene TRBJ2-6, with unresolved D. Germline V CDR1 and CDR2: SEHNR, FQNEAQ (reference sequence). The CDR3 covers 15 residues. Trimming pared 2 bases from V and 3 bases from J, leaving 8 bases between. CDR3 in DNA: TGTGCCAGCAGCTTAATGTGGTTTGGGGCCAACGTCCTGACTTTC. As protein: CASSLMWFGANVLTF.

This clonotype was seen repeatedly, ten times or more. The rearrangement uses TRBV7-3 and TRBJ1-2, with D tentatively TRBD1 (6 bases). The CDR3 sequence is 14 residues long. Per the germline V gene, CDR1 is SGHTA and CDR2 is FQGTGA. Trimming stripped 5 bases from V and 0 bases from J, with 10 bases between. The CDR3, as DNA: TGTGCCAGCAGCCCCGCAGGGGCTAACTATGGCTACACCTTC. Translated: CASSPAGANYGYTF.

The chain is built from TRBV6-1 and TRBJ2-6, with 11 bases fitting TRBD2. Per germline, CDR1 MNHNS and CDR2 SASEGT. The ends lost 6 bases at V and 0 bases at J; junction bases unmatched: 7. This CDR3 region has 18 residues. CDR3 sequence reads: CASSERLAGYSGANVLTF. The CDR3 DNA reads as TGTGCCAGCAGCGAACGACTAGCGGGGTACTCTGGGGCCAACGTCCTGACTTTC.

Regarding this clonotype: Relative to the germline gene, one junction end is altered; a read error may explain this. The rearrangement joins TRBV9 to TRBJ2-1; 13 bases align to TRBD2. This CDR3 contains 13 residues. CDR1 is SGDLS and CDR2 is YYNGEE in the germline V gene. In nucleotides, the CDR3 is TGTGCCAGCAGCGTTGGGACTAGCGGGATACGGATCTTC. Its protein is CASSVGTSGIRIF.

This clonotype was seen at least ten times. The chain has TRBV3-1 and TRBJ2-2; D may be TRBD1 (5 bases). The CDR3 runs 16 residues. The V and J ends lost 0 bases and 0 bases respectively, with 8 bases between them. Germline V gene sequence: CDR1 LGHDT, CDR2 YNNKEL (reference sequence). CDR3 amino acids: CASSQDRAPNTGELFF. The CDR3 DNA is TGTGCCAGCAGCCAAGACAGGGCCCCGAACACCGGGGAGCTGTTTTTT.

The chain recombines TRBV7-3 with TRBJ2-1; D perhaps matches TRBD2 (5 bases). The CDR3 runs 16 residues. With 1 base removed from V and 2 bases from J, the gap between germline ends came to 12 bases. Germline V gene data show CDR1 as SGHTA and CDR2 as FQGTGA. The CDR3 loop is CASSLRAGSTYNEQFF. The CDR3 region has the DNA TGTGCCAGCAGCTTAAGGGCGGGTTCTACCTACAATGAGCAGTTCTTC.

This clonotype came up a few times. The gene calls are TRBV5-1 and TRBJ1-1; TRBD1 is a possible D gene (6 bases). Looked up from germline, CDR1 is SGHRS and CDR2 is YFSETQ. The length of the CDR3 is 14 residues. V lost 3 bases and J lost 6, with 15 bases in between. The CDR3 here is CASSSLGGLAEAFF. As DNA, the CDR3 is TGCGCCAGCAGCTCCCTGGGGGGCCTTGCTGAAGCTTTCTTT.

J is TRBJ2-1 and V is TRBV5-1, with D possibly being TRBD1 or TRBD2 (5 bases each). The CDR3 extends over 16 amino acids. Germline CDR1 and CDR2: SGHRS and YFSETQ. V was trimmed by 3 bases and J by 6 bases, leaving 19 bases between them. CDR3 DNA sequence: TGCGCCAGCAGCTCAGGCACGGGACCATTGCCCAATGAGCAGTTCTTC. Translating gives CASSSGTGPLPNEQFF.

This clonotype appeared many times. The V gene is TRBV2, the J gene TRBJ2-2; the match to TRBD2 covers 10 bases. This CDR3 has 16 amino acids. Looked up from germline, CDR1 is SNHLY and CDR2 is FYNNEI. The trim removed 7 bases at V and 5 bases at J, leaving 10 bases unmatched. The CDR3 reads CASKVQAGGRTGELFF. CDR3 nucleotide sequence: TGTGCCAGCAAGGTTCAAGCGGGAGGGCGAACCGGGGAGCTGTTTTTT. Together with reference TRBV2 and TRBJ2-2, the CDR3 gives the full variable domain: EPEVTQTPSHQVTQMGQEVILRCVPISNHLYFYWYRQILGQKVEFLVSFYNNEISEKSEIFDDQFSVERPDGSNFTLKIRSTKLEDSAMYFCASKVQAGGRTGELFFGEGSRLTVL.

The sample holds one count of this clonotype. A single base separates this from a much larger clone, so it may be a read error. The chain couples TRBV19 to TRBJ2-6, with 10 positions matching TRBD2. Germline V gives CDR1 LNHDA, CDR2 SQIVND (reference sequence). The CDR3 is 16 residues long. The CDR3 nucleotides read TGTGCCAGTACCCCGACTAGCGGGTTTGGGGCCAACTTCCTGACTTTC. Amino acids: CASTPTSGFGANFLTF.

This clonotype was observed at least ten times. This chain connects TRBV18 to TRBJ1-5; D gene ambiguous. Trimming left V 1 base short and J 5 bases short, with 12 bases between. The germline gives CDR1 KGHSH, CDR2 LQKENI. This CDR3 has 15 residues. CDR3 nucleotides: TGTGCCAGCTCACCACGGGGTGCGGAGGATCAGCCCCAGCATTTT. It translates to CASSPRGAEDQPQHF.

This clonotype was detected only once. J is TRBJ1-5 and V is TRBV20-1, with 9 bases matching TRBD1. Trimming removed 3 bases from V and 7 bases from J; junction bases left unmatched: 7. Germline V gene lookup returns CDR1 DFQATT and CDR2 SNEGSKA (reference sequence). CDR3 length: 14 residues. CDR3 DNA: TGCAGTGCTAGGGTACAGGGGGCGAACCAGCCCCAGCATTTT. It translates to CSARVQGANQPQHF.

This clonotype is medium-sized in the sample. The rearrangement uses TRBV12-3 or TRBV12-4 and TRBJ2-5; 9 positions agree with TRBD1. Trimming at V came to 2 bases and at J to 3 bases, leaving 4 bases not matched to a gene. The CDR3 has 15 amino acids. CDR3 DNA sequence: TGTGCCAGCAGTTTACGCACAGGGGGCGAAGAGACCCAGTACTTC. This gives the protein CASSLRTGGEETQYF.

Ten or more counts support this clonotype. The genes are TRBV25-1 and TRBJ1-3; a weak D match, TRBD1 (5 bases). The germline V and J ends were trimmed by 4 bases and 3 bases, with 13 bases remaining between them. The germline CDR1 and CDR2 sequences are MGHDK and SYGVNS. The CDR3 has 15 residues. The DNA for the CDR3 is TGTGCCAGCAGTGGGGGGGGACTTTTTGGAAACACCATATATTTT. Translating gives CASSGGGLFGNTIYF.

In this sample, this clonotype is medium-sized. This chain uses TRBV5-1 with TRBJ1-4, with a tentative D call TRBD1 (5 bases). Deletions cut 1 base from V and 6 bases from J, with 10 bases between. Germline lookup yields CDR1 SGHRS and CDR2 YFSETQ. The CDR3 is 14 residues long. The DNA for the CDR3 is TGCGCCAGCAGCTTGAACTTAGGGGATGAAAAACTGTTTTTT. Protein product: CASSLNLGDEKLFF.

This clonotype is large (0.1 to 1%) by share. The CDR3 is CASSSGTGRTYEQYF. Here the CDR3 DNA reads TGTGCCAGCAGCTCCGGGACAGGGCGGACCTACGAGCAGTACTTC. The V and J genes are TRBV11-2 and TRBJ2-7; 9 bases agree with TRBD1. CDR3 length: 15 residues. Germline values: CDR1 SGHAT, CDR2 FQNNGV. V shed 4 bases, J shed 2 bases, and the junction held 6 bases outside the gene matches.

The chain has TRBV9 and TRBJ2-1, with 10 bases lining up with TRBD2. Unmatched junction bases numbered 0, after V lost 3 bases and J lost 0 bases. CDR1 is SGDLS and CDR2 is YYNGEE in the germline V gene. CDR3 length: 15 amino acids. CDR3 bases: TGTGCCAGCAGCGCTAGCGGGAGCTCCTACAATGAGCAGTTCTTC. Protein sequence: CASSASGSSYNEQFF.